This is a list of T cell receptor beta chains from one sample in a study of cytomegalovirus exposure and HLA in healthy donors. Data came from immunoSEQ multiplex PCR; TCRdb stores just in-frame clones and leaves some out. The data contain around 130,000 clones, approximately 72% of them singletons. The sample comprised PBMCs. Source of these receptors: a human donor in good health. CDR3s include the opening cysteine and the closing phenylalanine or tryptophan. The D gene is left open where the match is weak. Size is omitted from some rows. Given values are once, few, many or a class for expanded clones.

TRBJ2-7,TRBV6-1,once,.,CASSESPGYEQYF,TGTGCCAGCAGTGAGTCTCCCGGGTACGAGCAGTACTTC
TRBJ1-4,TRBV19,.,.,CASSPMGRATNEKLFF,TGTGCCAGTAGCCCCATGGGGAGAGCAACTAATGAAAAACTGTTTTTT
TRBJ2-5,TRBV12-5,.,.,CASGLVGGETQYF,TGTGCTAGTGGTTTGGTAGGCGGGGAGACCCAGTACTTC
TRBJ2-1,TRBV29-1,.,TRBD1,CSVEGDLQGAINEQFF,TGCAGCGTTGAAGGTGATCTCCAGGGGGCGATCAATGAGCAGTTCTTC
TRBJ2-7,TRBV21-1,.,.,CASRRDRAHEQYF,TGTGCCTCCCGCCGGGACAGGGCACACGAGCAGTACTTC
TRBJ1-1,TRBV5-6,.,.,CASSLYGLSNTEAFF,TGTGCCAGCAGCTTGTACGGACTCTCGAACACTGAAGCTTTCTTT
TRBJ2-3,TRBV28,.,TRBD1,CASSLPGQGSTDTQYF,TGTGCCAGCAGTTTACCCGGACAGGGGAGCACAGATACGCAGTATTTT
TRBJ2-7,TRBV7-2,.,.,CASSGSHEQYF,TGTGCCAGCAGCGGGAGTCACGAGCAGTACTTC
TRBJ2-3,TRBV5-1,.,.,CASSLKARTDTQYF,TGCGCCAGCAGCTTAAAAGCACGGACAGATACGCAGTATTTT
TRBJ2-1,TRBV9,.,.,CASSSQGLHSYNEQFF,TGTGCCAGCAGCTCCCAGGGTCTCCACTCCTACAATGAGCAGTTCTTC
TRBJ2-2,TRBV7-2,.,TRBD2,CASSLTGLANTGELFF,TGTGCCAGCAGCCTTACGGGACTAGCGAACACCGGGGAGCTGTTTTTT
TRBJ2-1,TRBV9,few,TRBD2,CASSVGLAGADNEQFF,TGTGCCAGCAGCGTAGGACTAGCGGGAGCGGACAATGAGCAGTTCTTC
TRBJ1-2,TRBV6-6,.,.,CASSYQGSGYTF,TGTGCCAGCAGTTACCAGGGCTCTGGCTACACCTTC
TRBJ1-2,TRBV2,.,TRBD1,CASSWTGATDGYTF,TGTGCCAGCAGCTGGACAGGGGCTACGGATGGCTACACCTTC
TRBJ2-5,TRBV19,.,TRBD2,CASSIYRSGRSSETQYF,TGTGCCAGTAGTATTTATCGGAGCGGGAGATCATCCGAGACCCAGTACTTC
TRBJ2-3,TRBV7-2,.,.,CASSLAGARADTQYF,TGTGCCAGCAGCTTAGCGGGGGCGAGGGCAGATACGCAGTATTTT
TRBJ1-6,TRBV9,.,TRBD1,CASSHPPGQGSSYNSPLHF,TGTGCCAGCAGCCACCCACCGGGACAGGGTAGCTCCTATAATTCACCCCTCCACTTT
TRBJ2-5,TRBV7-6,.,TRBD2,CASSFLAGVPRETQYF,TGTGCCAGCAGCTTTTTAGCGGGGGTCCCCCGGGAGACCCAGTACTTC
TRBJ1-1,TRBV5-1,few,.,CASSRTARFTGTEAFF,TGCGCCAGCAGCCGAACTGCCCGATTCACGGGCACTGAAGCTTTCTTT
TRBJ2-2,TRBV7-3,.,.,CASRGPTGVNTGELFF,TGTGCCAGCAGGGGCCCGACGGGGGTGAACACCGGGGAGCTGTTTTTT
TRBJ1-2,TRBV2,.,.,CASRGANYGYTF,TGTGCCAGCAGGGGGGCGAACTATGGCTACACCTTC
TRBJ2-2,TRBV19,.,.,CASRTRTGELFF,TGTGCCAGTAGAACGAGGACCGGGGAGCTGTTTTTT
TRBJ1-2,TRBV18,.,.,CASSRDSKGSYTF,TGTGCCAGCTCAAGGGACTCCAAGGGAAGCTACACCTTC
TRBJ2-4,TRBV7-2,.,.,CASSLRGGADREENIQYF,TGTGCCAGCAGCTTGCGTGGGGGGGCGGACAGGGAAGAAAACATTCAGTACTTC
TRBJ2-5,TRBV2,.,TRBD2,CASGAASGQETQYF,TGTGCCAGCGGCGCTGCTAGCGGCCAAGAGACCCAGTACTTC
TRBJ1-4,TRBV27,few,.,CASSLSSTGLGRLFF,TGTGCCAGCAGTTTATCCTCTACGGGACTGGGCAGACTGTTTTTT
TRBJ2-3,TRBV28,.,TRBD1,CASSLGQGPQGPDTQYF,TGTGCCAGCAGTTTAGGACAGGGCCCGCAGGGTCCAGATACGCAGTATTTT
TRBJ2-7,TRBV7-2,.,.,CASSLADYEQYF,TGTGCCAGCAGCTTAGCCGACTACGAGCAGTACTTC
TRBJ2-2,TRBV7-9,.,.,CSSSPRGETGTGELFF,TGTTCCAGCAGCCCCAGAGGTGAAACGGGCACCGGGGAGCTGTTTTTT
TRBJ2-7,TRBV10-2,.,TRBD1,CASSGQGAGEQYF,TGCGCCAGCAGTGGACAGGGGGCAGGGGAGCAGTACTTC
TRBJ1-4,TRBV6-1,.,.,CASSEGEGLHEKLFF,TGTGCCAGCAGTGAAGGGGAGGGGCTCCATGAAAAACTGTTTTTT